This T cell receptor (beta chain) was sequenced in a study of T cells in localized non-small cell lung cancer. Germline V gene sequence: CDR1 MNHGY, CDR2 SAAAGT. This CDR3 is built from 12 residues. V was trimmed by 4 bases and J by 1 base, leaving 4 bases between them. Profiled with immunoSEQ multiplex PCR; TCRdb holds only in-frame clones, not every one. Of under 2,500 clones in the sample, about a third were seen once. Study observations and caveats: Appearing in adjacent lung were a median around 60 of the top 100 tumor clones. Uninvolved neighboring lung showed the greatest T cell clonality, exceeding tumor.

Notes on this clone: The antigen is not known.

Samples of adjacent lung (free of atypia) were collected at least 2 cm from the tumor margin. The receptor was derived from a female donor over 55 with stage I squamous cell lung carcinoma. V gene TRBV6-8 combines with J gene TRBJ1-1; unclear D gene. The sample consisted of normal lung tissue next to the tumor, taken before any cancer treatment. CDR3: CASSSGNTEAFF. The CDR3 DNA reads as TGTGCCAGCAGTTCGGGGAACACTGAAGCTTTCTTT.